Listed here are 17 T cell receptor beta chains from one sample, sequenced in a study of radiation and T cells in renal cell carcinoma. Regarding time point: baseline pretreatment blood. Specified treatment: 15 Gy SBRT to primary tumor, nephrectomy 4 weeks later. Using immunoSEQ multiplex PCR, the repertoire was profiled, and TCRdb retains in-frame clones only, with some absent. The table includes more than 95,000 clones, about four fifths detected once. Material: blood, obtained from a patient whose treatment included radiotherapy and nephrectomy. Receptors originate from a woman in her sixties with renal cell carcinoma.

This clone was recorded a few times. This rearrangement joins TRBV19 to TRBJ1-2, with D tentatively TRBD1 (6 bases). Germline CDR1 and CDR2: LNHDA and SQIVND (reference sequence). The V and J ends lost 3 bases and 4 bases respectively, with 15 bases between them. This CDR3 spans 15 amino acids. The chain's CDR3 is CASSIGGQPLYGYTF. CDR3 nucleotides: TGTGCCAGTAGTATCGGGGGGCAGCCGCTCTATGGCTACACCTTC.

CDR3 nucleotide sequence: TGCGCCAGCAGCTTGACCGGGACCCGAGGGACTGAAGCTTTCTTT. This encodes CASSLTGTRGTEAFF. The chain is built from TRBV5-1 and TRBJ1-1; D possibly corresponds to TRBD1 (5 bases). Trimming took 1 base from V and 5 from J, leaving 15 bases between them. Per the germline V gene, CDR1 is SGHRS and CDR2 is YFSETQ. CDR3 length: 15 residues. Complete variable domain (other parts from reference TRBV5-1 and TRBJ1-1): KAGVTQTPRYLIKTRGQQVTLSCSPISGHRSVSWYQQTPGQGLQFLFEYFSETQRNKGNFPGRFSGRQFSNSRSEMNVSTLELGDSALYLCASSLTGTRGTEAFFGQGTRLTVV.

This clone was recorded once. The CDR3 coding sequence is TGTGCCAGCAGCTTAGTGGGAAAGGCGCTCTCTGGAAACACCATATATTTT. Translating it yields CASSLVGKALSGNTIYF. The genes are TRBV7-8 and TRBJ1-3; D call uncertain. V shed 1 base and J shed 0 bases, with 13 bases lying between them. The CDR3 is 17 residues long. CDR1 SGHVS and CDR2 FQNEAQ come from the germline V gene.

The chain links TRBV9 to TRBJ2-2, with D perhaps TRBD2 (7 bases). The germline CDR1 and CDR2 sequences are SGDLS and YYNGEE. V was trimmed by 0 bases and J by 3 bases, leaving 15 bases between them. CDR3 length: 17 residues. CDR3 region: CASSVGGGGSHTGELFF. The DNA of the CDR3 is TGTGCCAGCAGCGTAGGAGGGGGGGGATCCCACACCGGGGAGCTGTTTTTT.

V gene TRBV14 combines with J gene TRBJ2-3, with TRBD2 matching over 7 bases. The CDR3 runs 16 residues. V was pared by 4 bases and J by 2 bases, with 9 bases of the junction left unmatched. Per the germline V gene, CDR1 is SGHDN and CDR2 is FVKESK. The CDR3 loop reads CASSRFGGTFTDTQYF. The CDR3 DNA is TGTGCCAGCAGCCGGTTCGGGGGGACCTTCACAGATACGCAGTATTTT.

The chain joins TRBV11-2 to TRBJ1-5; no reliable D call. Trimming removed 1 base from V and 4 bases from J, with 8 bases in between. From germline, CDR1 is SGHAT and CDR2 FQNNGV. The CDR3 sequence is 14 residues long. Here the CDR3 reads CASSLGRLNQPQHF. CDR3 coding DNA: TGTGCCAGCAGCTTAGGCAGGTTGAATCAGCCCCAGCATTTT.

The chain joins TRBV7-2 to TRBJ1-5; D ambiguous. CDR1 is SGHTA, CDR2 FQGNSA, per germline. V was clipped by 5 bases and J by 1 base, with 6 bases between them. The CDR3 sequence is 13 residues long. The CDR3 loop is CASSLDSNQPQHF. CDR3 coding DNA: TGTGCCAGCAGCCTGGACAGCAATCAGCCCCAGCATTTT.

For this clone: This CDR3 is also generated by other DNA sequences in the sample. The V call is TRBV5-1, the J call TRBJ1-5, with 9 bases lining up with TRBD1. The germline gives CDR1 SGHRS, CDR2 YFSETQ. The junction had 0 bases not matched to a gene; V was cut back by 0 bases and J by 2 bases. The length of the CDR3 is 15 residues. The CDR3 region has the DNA TGCGCCAGCAGCTTGGGACAGGGGGGCAATCAGCCCCAGCATTTT. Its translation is CASSLGQGGNQPQHF.

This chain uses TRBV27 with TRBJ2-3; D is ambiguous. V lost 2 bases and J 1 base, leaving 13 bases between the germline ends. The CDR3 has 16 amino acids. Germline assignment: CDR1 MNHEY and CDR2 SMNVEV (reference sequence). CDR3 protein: CASSLAGPLGTDTQYF. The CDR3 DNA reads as TGTGCCAGCAGTTTAGCTGGGCCCCTGGGCACAGATACGCAGTATTTT.

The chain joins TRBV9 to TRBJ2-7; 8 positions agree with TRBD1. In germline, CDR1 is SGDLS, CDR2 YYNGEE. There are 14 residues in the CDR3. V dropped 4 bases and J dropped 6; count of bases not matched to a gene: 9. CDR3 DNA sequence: TGTGCCAGCAGCCCAGCAGGGGGCTATAGCGAGCAGTACTTC. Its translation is CASSPAGGYSEQYF.

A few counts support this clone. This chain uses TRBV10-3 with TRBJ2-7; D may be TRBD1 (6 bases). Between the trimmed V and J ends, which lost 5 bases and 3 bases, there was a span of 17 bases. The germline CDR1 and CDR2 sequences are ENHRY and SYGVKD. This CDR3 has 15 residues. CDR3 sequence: CAISLFRDKNYEQYF. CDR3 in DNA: TGTGCCATCAGTTTATTCCGGGACAAAAACTACGAGCAGTACTTC.

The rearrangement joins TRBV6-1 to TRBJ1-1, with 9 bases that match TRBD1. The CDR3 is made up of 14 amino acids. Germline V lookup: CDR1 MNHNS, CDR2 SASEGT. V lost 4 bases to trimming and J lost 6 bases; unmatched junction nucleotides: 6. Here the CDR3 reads CASSVVDRGPEAFF. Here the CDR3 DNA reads TGTGCCAGCAGTGTAGTGGACAGGGGCCCTGAAGCTTTCTTT.

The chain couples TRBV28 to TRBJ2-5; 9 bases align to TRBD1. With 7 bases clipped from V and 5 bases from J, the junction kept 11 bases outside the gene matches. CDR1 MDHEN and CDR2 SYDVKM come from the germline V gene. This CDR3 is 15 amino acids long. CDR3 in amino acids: CASTKEGQGWETQYF. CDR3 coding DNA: TGTGCCAGCACCAAAGAGGGACAGGGTTGGGAGACCCAGTACTTC.

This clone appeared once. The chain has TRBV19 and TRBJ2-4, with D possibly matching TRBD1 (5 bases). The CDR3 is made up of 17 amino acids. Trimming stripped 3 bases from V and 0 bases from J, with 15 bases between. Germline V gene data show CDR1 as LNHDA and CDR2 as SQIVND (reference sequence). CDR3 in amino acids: CASSMEGRELAKNIQYF. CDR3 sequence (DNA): TGTGCCAGTAGTATGGAAGGCAGGGAACTAGCCAAAAACATTCAGTACTTC.

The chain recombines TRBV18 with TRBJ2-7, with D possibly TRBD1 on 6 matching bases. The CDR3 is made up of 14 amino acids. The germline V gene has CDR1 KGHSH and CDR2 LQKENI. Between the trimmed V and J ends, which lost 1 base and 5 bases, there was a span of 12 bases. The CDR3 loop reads CASSPLTQGNEQYF. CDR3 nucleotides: TGTGCCAGCTCACCACTTACACAGGGAAACGAGCAGTACTTC.

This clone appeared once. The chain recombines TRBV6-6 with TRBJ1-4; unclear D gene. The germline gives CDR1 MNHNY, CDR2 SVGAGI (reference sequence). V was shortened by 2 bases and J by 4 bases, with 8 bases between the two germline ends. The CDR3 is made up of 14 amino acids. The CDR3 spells CASSYGRGNEKLFF. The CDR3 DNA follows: TGTGCCAGCAGTTACGGCCGGGGTAATGAAAAACTGTTTTTT.

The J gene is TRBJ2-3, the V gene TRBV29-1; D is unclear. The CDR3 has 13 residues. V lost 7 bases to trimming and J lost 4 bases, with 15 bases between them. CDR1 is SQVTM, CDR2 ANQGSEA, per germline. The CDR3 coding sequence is TGCAGCGGAGACCTCAACTATGCAGATACGCAGTATTTT. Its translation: CSGDLNYADTQYF.